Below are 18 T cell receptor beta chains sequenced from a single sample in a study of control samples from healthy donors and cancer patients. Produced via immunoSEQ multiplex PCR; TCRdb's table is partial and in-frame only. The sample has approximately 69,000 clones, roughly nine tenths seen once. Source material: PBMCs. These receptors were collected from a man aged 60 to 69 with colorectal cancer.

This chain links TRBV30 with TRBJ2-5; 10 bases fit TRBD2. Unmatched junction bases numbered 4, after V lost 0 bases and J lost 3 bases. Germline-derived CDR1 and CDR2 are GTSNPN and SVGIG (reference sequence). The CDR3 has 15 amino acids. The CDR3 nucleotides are TGTGCCTGGAGTGTACCAGCGGGGGGGGAAGAGACCCAGTACTTC. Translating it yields CAWSVPAGGEETQYF.

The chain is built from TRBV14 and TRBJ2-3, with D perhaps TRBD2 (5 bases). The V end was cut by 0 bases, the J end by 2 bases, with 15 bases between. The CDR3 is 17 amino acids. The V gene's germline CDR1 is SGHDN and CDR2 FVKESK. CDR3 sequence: CASSQDIPGGPTDTQYF. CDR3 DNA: TGTGCCAGCAGCCAAGATATCCCAGGAGGTCCCACAGATACGCAGTATTTT.

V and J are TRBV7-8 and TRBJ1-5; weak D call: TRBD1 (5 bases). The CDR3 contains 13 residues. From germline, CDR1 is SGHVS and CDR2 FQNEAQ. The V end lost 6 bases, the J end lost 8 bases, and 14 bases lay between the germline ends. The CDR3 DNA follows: TGTGCCAGCAGTTCGGGACCCCGCGAGCCCCAGCATTTT. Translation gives CASSSGPREPQHF.

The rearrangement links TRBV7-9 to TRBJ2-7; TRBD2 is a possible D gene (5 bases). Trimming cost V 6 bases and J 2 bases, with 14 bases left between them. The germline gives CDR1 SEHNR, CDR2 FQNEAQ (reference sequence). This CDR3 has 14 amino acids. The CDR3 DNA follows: TGTGCCAGCAGTCCCCCCGCGGGCCCCTACGAGCAGTACTTC. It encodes CASSPPAGPYEQYF. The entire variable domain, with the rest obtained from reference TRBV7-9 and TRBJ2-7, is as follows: DTGVSQNPRHKITKRGQNVTFRCDPISEHNRLYWYRQTLGQGPEFLTYFQNEAQLEKSRLLSDRFSAERPKGSFSTLEIQRTEQGDSAMYLCASSPPAGPYEQYFGPGTRLTVT.

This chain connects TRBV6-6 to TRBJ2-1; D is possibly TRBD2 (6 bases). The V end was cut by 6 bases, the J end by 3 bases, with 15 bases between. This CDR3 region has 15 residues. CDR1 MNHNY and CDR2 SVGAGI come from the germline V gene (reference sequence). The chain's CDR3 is CASRNSGTFYNEQFF. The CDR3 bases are TGTGCCAGCAGAAATTCCGGGACTTTCTACAATGAGCAGTTCTTC.

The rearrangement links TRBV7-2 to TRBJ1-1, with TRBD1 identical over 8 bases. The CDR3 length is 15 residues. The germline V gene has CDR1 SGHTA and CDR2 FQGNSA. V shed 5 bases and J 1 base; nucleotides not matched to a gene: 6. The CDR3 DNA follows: TGTGCCAGCAGCCCACAGACAGGGGCGAACACTGAAGCTTTCTTT. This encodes CASSPQTGANTEAFF. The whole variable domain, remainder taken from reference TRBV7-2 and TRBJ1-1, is GAGVSQSPSNKVTEKGKDVELRCDPISGHTALYWYRQSLGQGLEFLIYFQGNSAPDKSGLPSDRFSAERTGGSVSTLTIQRTQQEDSAVYLCASSPQTGANTEAFFGQGTRLTVV.

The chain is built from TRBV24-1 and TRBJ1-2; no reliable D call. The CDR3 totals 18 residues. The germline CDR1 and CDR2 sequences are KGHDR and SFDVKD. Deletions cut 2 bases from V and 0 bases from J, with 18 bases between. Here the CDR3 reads CATSDSSRSELANYGYTF. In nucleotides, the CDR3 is TGTGCCACCAGTGATTCGTCCCGTTCCGAGTTAGCTAACTATGGCTACACCTTC.

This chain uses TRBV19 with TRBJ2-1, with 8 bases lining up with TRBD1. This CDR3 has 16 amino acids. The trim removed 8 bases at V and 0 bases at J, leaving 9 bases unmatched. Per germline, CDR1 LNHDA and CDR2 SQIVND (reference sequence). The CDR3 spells CASSDRGYSSYNEQFF. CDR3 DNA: TGTGCCAGTTCAGACAGGGGATACAGCTCCTACAATGAGCAGTTCTTC.

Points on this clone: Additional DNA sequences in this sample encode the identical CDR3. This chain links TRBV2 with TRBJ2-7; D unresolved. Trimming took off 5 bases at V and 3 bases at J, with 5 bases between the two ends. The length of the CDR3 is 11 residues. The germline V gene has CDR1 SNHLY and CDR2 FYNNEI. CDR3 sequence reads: CASSPFYEQYF. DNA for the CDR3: TGTGCCAGCAGTCCCTTCTACGAGCAGTACTTC.

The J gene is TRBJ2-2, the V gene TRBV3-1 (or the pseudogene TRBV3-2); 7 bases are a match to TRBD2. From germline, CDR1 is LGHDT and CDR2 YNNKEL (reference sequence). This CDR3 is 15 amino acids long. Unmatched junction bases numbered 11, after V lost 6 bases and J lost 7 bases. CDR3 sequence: CASRKAGTKGGELFF. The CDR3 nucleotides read TGTGCCAGCAGAAAAGCCGGGACTAAAGGCGGGGAGCTGTTTTTT.

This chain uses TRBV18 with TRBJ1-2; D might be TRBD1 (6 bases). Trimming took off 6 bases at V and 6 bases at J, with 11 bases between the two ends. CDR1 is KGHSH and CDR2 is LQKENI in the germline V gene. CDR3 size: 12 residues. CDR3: CASSTGLHGYTF. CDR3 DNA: TGTGCCAGCTCTACAGGGTTGCATGGCTACACCTTC. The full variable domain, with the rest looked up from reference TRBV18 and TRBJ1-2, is NAGVMQNPRHLVRRRGQEARLRCSPMKGHSHVYWYRQLPEEGLKFMVYLQKENIIDESGMPKERFSAEFPKEGPSILRIQQVVRGDSAAYFCASSTGLHGYTFGSGTRLTVV.

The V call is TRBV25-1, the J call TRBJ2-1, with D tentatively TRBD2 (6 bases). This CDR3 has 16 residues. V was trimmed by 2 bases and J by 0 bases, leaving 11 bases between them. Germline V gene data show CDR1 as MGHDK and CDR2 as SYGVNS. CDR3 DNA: TGTGCCAGCAGTGAAACTAGCTTTAGCTCCTACAATGAGCAGTTCTTC. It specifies CASSETSFSSYNEQFF. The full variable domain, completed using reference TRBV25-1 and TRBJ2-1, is EADIYQTPRYLVIGTGKKITLECSQTMGHDKMYWYQQDPGMELHLIHYSYGVNSTEKGDLSSESTVSRIRTEHFPLTLESARPSHTSQYLCASSETSFSSYNEQFFGPGTRLTVL.

CDR3 amino acids: CASSPSLTGSGSGNTIYF. The DNA for the CDR3 is TGTGCCAGCAGCCCCTCCCTGACAGGGAGCGGCTCTGGAAACACCATATATTTT. The chain joins TRBV4-2 to TRBJ1-3; 7 nucleotides match TRBD1. Germline V gene lookup returns CDR1 LGHNA and CDR2 YNFKEQ. V shed 4 bases, J shed 0 bases, and the junction held 12 bases outside the gene matches. The CDR3 extends over 18 amino acids.

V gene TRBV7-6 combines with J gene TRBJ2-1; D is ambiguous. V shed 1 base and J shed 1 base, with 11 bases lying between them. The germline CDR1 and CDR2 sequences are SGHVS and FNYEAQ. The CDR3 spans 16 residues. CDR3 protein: CASSLVARGSYNEQFF. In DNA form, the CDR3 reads TGTGCCAGCAGCTTAGTAGCCCGCGGTTCCTACAATGAGCAGTTCTTC.

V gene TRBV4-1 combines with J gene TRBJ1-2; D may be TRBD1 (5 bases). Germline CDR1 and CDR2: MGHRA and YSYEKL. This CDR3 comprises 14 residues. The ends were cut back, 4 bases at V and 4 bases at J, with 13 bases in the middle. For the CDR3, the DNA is TGCGCCAGCAGCCCGGGACCGCGAAGCTATGGCTACACCTTC. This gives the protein CASSPGPRSYGYTF.

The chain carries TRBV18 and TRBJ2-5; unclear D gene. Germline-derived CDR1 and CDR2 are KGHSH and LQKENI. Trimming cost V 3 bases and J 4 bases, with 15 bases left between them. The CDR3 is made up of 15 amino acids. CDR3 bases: TGTGCCAGCTCACCGGAAAGATCGTCCGGAGAGACCCAGTACTTC. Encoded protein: CASSPERSSGETQYF.

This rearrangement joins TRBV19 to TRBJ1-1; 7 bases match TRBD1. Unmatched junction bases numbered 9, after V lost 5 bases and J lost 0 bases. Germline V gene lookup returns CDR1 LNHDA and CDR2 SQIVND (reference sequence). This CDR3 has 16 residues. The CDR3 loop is CASSPRDRRMNTEAFF. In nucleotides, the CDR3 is TGTGCCAGTAGTCCCCGGGACAGAAGAATGAACACTGAAGCTTTCTTT.

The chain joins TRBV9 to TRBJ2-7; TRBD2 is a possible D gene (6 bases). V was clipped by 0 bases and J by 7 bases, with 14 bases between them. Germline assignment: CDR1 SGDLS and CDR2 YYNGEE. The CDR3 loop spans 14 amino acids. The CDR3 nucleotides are TGTGCCAGCAGCGTAGGGGACTCTGGTTTAGAGCAGTACTTC. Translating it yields CASSVGDSGLEQYF.